This T cell receptor beta chain derives from a study of blood T cell repertoires in COVID-19. This clone turned up a few times. J gave up 1 base and V 7 bases, and 5 bases lay outside the gene matches. CDR1 MNHNY and CDR2 SVGAGI come from the germline V gene (reference sequence). The CDR3 is 14 residues long. The assay was immunoSEQ multiplex PCR, and TCRdb's table has in-frame clones only and misses some. Seen here are about 210,000 clones, approximately 90% observed once, and the top ten hold about 1.7%. This sequence originates from a man aged 65 to 85 with acute or convalescent COVID-19. Material for sequencing was peripheral blood. The genes are TRBV6-6 and TRBJ2-7, with 9 nucleotides matching TRBD1. The CDR3 DNA reads as TGTGCCAGCACCCCCGGGACAGGGTCCTACGAGCAGTACTTC. As protein: CASTPGTGSYEQYF.